Included here is one T cell receptor beta chain sequence, with context. The antigen is undetermined. Autologous stem cell transplantation was followed by relapse in every patient, and brentuximab vedotin exposure varied. Produced via immunoSEQ multiplex PCR; TCRdb's table is partial and in-frame only. The sample lists under 40,000 clones, 76% occurring once. The data belong to a study of PD-1 blockade in classical Hodgkin lymphoma. For the study at large: Nivolumab was administered to patients intravenously at 3 mg/kg every 2 weeks.

Notes on the study in general: Diversity in CD4+ TCRs, unlike that measured in CD8+ TCRs, had risen significantly by C4D1.

V lost 5 bases and J 5 bases, leaving 16 bases between the germline ends. Germline V gene sequence: CDR1 SGHNT, CDR2 YYREEE (reference sequence). CDR3 length equals 14 residues. The clonotype comes from a human donor with classical Hodgkin lymphoma. Sequences were derived from peripheral blood mononuclear cells (PBMCs), sampled before the second cycle of nivolumab. V gene TRBV5-4 combines with J gene TRBJ2-5; TRBD1 is a possible D gene (6 bases). The CDR3: CASSGTPTMETQYF. The DNA of the CDR3 is TGTGCCAGCAGTGGGACACCTACAATGGAGACCCAGTACTTC.